This T cell receptor beta chain was sequenced during a study of TIL therapy for anti-PD-1-resistant metastatic lung cancer. Sequencing used immunoSEQ v3. Sequencing depth was some 2 million read pairs for survey level, roughly 4.5-6.5 million for deep. The method was immunoSEQ multiplex PCR; TCRdb's version includes in-frame clones alone and lacks a portion of them. The table shows about 49,000 clones, with 65% to 80% occurring only once. Study conclusions and caveats: The cohort had more treatment-naive, never-smoker and oncogene-addicted patients than typical. Infused TIL clonotypes partially replaced the baseline blood repertoire, then decayed over months.

Comment on this clone: Its target is unknown.

Time point defined: pre-treatment sample, taken before nivolumab and TIL therapy. Adults with stage 4 NSCLC were enrolled in a phase I trial. Trimming took 5 bases from V and 2 from J; bases not matched to a gene: 5. This CDR3 is built from 14 residues. Germline CDR1 is SGHVS and CDR2 is FQNEAQ. The material was blood, obtained at baseline. The TCR originated in a man between 65 and 85 years old with non-small cell lung cancer. V usage is TRBV7-8 and J usage is TRBJ2-7; 8 positions match TRBD2. In nucleotides, the CDR3 is TGTGCCAGCAGCCTTGGACTAGCCCCCTACGAGCAGTACTTC. It translates to CASSLGLAPYEQYF.